The entry below describes one TCR beta chain. Its antigen is not identified. This specimen belongs to a study of T cell repertoires in cytomegalovirus infection. Study in general: Indicated by public TCR beta signatures were CMV infection and matching HLA type. Study-level points and caveats: HLA-C-restricted CMV-specific TCR beta clonotypes were dominant in the ex vivo response.

TCRdb re-derived calls from the reads in MiXCR, one entry per CDR3 protein. This sample has about half a million distinct CDR3 sequences, with 33% found just once. The CDR3 covers 13 residues. The V end was cut by 5 bases, the J end by 4 bases, with 11 bases between. Germline CDR1 MNHEY, CDR2 SMNVEV (reference sequence). The TCR was taken from a human donor in good health (CMV status not recorded). Some clones in this sample may be carry-over from other donors' samples. Source: cultured PBMCs, taken from culture after CMV antigen stimulation. The rearrangement links TRBV27 to TRBJ1-2; no definite D call. CDR3 in DNA: TGTGCCAGCAGTGGAGAGGGAAGCTATGGCTACACCTTC. Its protein is CASSGEGSYGYTF.